These T cell receptor beta chains were read from a single sample in a study of ipilimumab plus nivolumab after autologous stem cell transplantation. Repertoires were generated with immunoSEQ multiplex PCR, while TCRdb's copy carries only in-frame clones and drops some. The sample has 15,000 to 20,000 clones, more than 65% seen once. Specimen: PBMCs, collected in a trial of ipilimumab plus nivolumab as post-transplant consolidation. Receptor source: a male donor with diffuse large B-cell lymphoma. Both conserved end residues are part of each CDR3. The D gene is left open where the match is weak. Size is omitted from some rows. Given values are once, few, many or a class for expanded clones.

clone_size: few; d_call: -; v_call: TRBV5-6; j_call: TRBJ2-5; cdr3_aa: CASSAYGTHQETQYF; cdr3_nt: TGTGCCAGCAGCGCCTACGGGACACACCAAGAGACCCAGTACTTC
clone_size: few; d_call: -; v_call: TRBV28; j_call: TRBJ1-2; cdr3_aa: CASSRNYGYTF; cdr3_nt: TGTGCCAGCAGTCGTAACTATGGCTACACCTTC
clone_size: -; d_call: -; v_call: TRBV4-2; j_call: TRBJ2-3; cdr3_aa: CASSQGDTQYF; cdr3_nt: TGTGCCAGCAGCCAAGGGGATACGCAGTATTTT
clone_size: few; d_call: TRBD1; v_call: TRBV15; j_call: TRBJ1-2; cdr3_aa: CATSRGGQAYLGYTF; cdr3_nt: TGTGCCACCAGCAGGGGAGGACAGGCCTACCTTGGGTACACCTTC
clone_size: -; d_call: TRBD2; v_call: TRBV5-1; j_call: TRBJ2-7; cdr3_aa: CASSASSGGLSYEQYF; cdr3_nt: TGCGCCAGCAGCGCCTCTAGCGGGGGTTTATCCTACGAGCAGTACTTC
clone_size: -; d_call: -; v_call: TRBV9; j_call: TRBJ2-1; cdr3_aa: CASSLRPSGEQFF; cdr3_nt: TGTGCCAGCAGCCTTCGACCCTCGGGTGAGCAGTTCTTC
clone_size: -; d_call: -; v_call: TRBV5-1; j_call: TRBJ1-1; cdr3_aa: CASSRSGGTEAEAFF; cdr3_nt: TGCGCCAGCAGCCGCTCTGGGGGGACCGAAGCTGAAGCTTTCTTT
clone_size: -; d_call: TRBD1; v_call: TRBV12-5; j_call: TRBJ1-5; cdr3_aa: CASGLGQGAEQPQHF; cdr3_nt: TGTGCTAGTGGTTTGGGACAGGGGGCAGAACAGCCCCAGCATTTT
clone_size: -; d_call: -; v_call: TRBV7-5; j_call: TRBJ1-5; cdr3_aa: CASTDRIGQPQHF; cdr3_nt: TGTGCCAGTACCGACAGGATCGGACAGCCCCAGCATTTT
clone_size: -; d_call: -; v_call: TRBV25-1; j_call: TRBJ1-4; cdr3_aa: CASRGEKLFF; cdr3_nt: TGTGCCAGCAGGGGTGAAAAACTGTTTTTT